A selection of T cell receptor beta chains follows, all from one sample in a study of T cell repertoires in aging, cancer and after chemotherapy. MiXCR, run by TCRdb on the multiplex PCR reads, gives a single entry per CDR3 protein. The sample lists 1,300 to 1,500 distinct CDR3 sequences; 25% to 30% were seen once. Sequencing was done on a sample of blood. The receptors come from a human donor with a blood cancer. The CDR3 runs from the conserved cysteine through the conserved F or W. A D gene is named only where the DNA matches it firmly. Clone size appears in some rows only: once, few, many, or a class for an expanded clone.

J gene: TRBJ1-4
V gene: TRBV28
D gene: NA
clone size: NA
CDR3 protein: CASSLSGVTGTSLPEEKLFF

J gene: TRBJ2-2
V gene: TRBV18
D gene: TRBD1
clone size: medium-sized
CDR3 protein: CASSPGQVGNTGELFF

J gene: TRBJ1-5
V gene: TRBV19
D gene: TRBD1
clone size: few
CDR3 protein: CASRGQGPRRNQPQHF

J gene: TRBJ1-2
V gene: TRBV5-4
D gene: TRBD1
clone size: medium-sized
CDR3 protein: CASSPFRDSAGYTF

J gene: TRBJ2-6
V gene: TRBV19
D gene: NA
clone size: medium-sized
CDR3 protein: CASSYNYGSGANVLTF

J gene: TRBJ1-2
V gene: TRBV19
D gene: NA
clone size: medium-sized
CDR3 protein: CASSITAGSISGYTF

J gene: TRBJ1-4
V gene: TRBV21-1
D gene: NA
clone size: NA
CDR3 protein: CASSKGATNEKLFF

J gene: TRBJ2-1
V gene: TRBV5-5
D gene: NA
clone size: medium-sized
CDR3 protein: CASSLAAGSGRKNNEQFF

J gene: TRBJ1-2
V gene: TRBV20-1
D gene: TRBD1
clone size: NA
CDR3 protein: CSARDSQGAVDGYTF

J gene: TRBJ1-4
V gene: TRBV20-1
D gene: NA
clone size: once
CDR3 protein: CSASIREKLFF

J gene: TRBJ1-2
V gene: TRBV20-1
D gene: NA
clone size: few
CDR3 protein: CSGELLNGYTF

J gene: TRBJ2-2
V gene: TRBV7-9
D gene: NA
clone size: medium-sized
CDR3 protein: CASSSDRNTGELFF

J gene: TRBJ1-1
V gene: TRBV5-1
D gene: NA
clone size: once
CDR3 protein: CASRWEGTEAFF

J gene: TRBJ2-1
V gene: TRBV5-4
D gene: NA
clone size: medium-sized
CDR3 protein: CASSLDALKSGQFF

J gene: TRBJ2-5
V gene: TRBV27
D gene: NA
clone size: few
CDR3 protein: CASSPRGLAQETQYF

J gene: TRBJ2-2
V gene: TRBV7-6
D gene: NA
clone size: medium-sized
CDR3 protein: CASSLATGSTGELFF

J gene: TRBJ1-2
V gene: TRBV12-3/TRBV12-4
D gene: NA
clone size: NA
CDR3 protein: CASRPPGRSYGYTF

J gene: TRBJ1-2
V gene: TRBV5-4
D gene: TRBD1
clone size: few
CDR3 protein: CASSSGQLYGYTF

J gene: TRBJ2-7
V gene: TRBV19
D gene: TRBD2
clone size: few
CDR3 protein: CASRSSSGGTYEQYF

J gene: TRBJ2-3
V gene: TRBV12-3/TRBV12-4
D gene: TRBD2
clone size: NA
CDR3 protein: CASIVGGNTDTQYF

J gene: TRBJ2-5
V gene: TRBV7-7
D gene: TRBD1
clone size: few
CDR3 protein: CASSFGTGRETQYF